This T cell receptor beta chain emerged from a study of CD4 T cells in relation to SARS-CoV-2 and coronaviruses (dated by TCRdb to 2020 to 2022). Turning to the overall study: In the ViraFEST assay, PBMCs were grown with antigen for approximately 11 days, and TCR beta CDR3s were then sequenced to identify antigen-specific clonal expansions. The negative reference condition was either a culture with an HIV-1 Nef peptide pool or a culture with no peptide. HLA restriction was mapped for shared crossreactive spike epitopes using patient-derived lymphoblastoid cell lines. At the level of individual TCR clonotypes, the study evaluated whether memory CD4+ T cells crossreact between the spike proteins of SARS-CoV-2 and those of common cold coronaviruses. Samples from three pre-COVID donors and the naive versus memory experiments were sequenced with the Adaptive Biotechnologies TCR-sequencing kit; other data were Illumina-based. For other donors in the study, expansion assays were sequenced with a different, Illumina-based TCR-beta assay. The paper's findings and limits, for the study overall: No donor contributed both pre-pandemic and post-infection samples, which limited tracing the source of pre-existing responses. The study was limited by small numbers of patients and tested TCRs. Since the crossreactivity analysis centred on spike protein, crossreactivity against other viral proteins was not assessed. Compared with monoreactive clones, crossreactive clones had significantly weaker SARS-CoV-2-driven expansion, a result consistent with antigenic imprinting. Roughly 64% of donors had memory CD4+ clonotypes that crossrecognized SARS-CoV-2 and at least one common cold coronavirus spike.

Its CDR3 holds 17 amino acids, cysteine through phenylalanine. CDR3 DNA only is kept here, 51 bases in frame from base 1. The germline V gene gives CDR1 as SGDLS and CDR2 as YYNGEE. Germline trimming amounts to 3 bases on V and 6 bases on J, with 7 as the count of junction bases outside the gene matches. Library prep was done by the immunoSEQ multiplex PCR assay. In the original analysis: Preprocessing removed nonproductive sequences and CDR3s not starting with C, not ending with F or W, or shorter than 7 amino acids. Antigen-specific clonotypes were called with the MANAFEST web app, based on expansion relative to reference and other culture wells. A clone was considered positive if significant expansion relative to the reference culture was observed in 2 of 3 replicate wells at an FDR below 0.05. To be called positive, a clone also had to show significant expansion compared with every other tandem well and an odds ratio greater than 5. After three terminal residues were trimmed from each end, CDR3 homology was quantified as pairwise Levenshtein distance using the stringdist R package. Sourced from immuneACCESS, this table was stored by TCRdb with only in-frame sequences that have V and J called. A share of the clones is absent; for the studies checked, an unresolved V gene accounts for under half, and the remainder has no known explanation. D and trimming were read from the DNA, whereas the V and J calls and clone size are those reported in that table. Across this sample there are 32,000 or so clones, with 60% to 85% seen only once. Clones ranked in the top ten supply around 15% of the sample.

CD4+ T cells from unexposed donors were collected before the COVID-19 pandemic (2011-2018). The EasySep CD4+ T cell isolation kit was used to isolate CD4+ T cells once the cultures had run for under 11 days. Unexposed donor CD4+ T cells were tested for reactivity to SARS-CoV-2 S and N and four common cold coronavirus spike pools, as cell number allowed. Each well received 2 million to 2.5 million PBMCs, cultured in IMDM supplemented with around 4.7% human AB serum and 9.5 to 10 IU/ml IL-2. Half of the culture medium was replaced with fresh IL-2-containing medium on days 3 and 7. Triplicate replicate wells were generally used for each peptide culture condition. The leukapheresis product for the unexposed donors was obtained through commercial purchase. PBMCs were isolated from leukapheresis product or whole blood by Ficoll-Paque PLUS gradient centrifugation. PBMCs were either cryopreserved at -140 degrees C or used fresh in the expansion assay. The QIAamp Micro DNA Kit was used to extract genomic DNA from the CD4+ T cells.

Concerning this clone: Its cognate antigen has yet to be identified. No base quality values were provided; no much bigger clone lies one nucleotide off.

The rearrangement joined TRBV9 to TRBJ2-2, and 14 junction bases match TRBD2. This receptor was obtained from a human donor in good health. Material for sequencing was CD4+ T cells from PBMCs, cultured in vitro. The nucleotide sequence reads TGTGCCAGCAGCGAGGGACTAGCGGGGGCCCTACCCGGGGAGCTGTTTTTT. Its product reads: CASSEGLAGALPGELFF.